Presented here are 18 T cell receptor beta chains from one specimen sequenced in a study of shared clonotypes between healthy human individuals. Assay used: immunoSEQ multiplex PCR; TCRdb lists only in-frame clones, some missing. Of about 2.4 million clones listed, roughly 93% are singletons. Sequenced input: naive CD4+ T cells from PBMCs. The subset is: CD45RA+ positively selected. The source is a man aged 18 to 29 in good health. Some clones in this sample may be carry-over from other donors' samples.

The chain uses TRBV28 and TRBJ2-1, with 13 bases identical to TRBD2. V gave up 2 bases and J gave up 7 bases; unmatched junction bases: 8. Germline V lookup: CDR1 MDHEN, CDR2 SYDVKM. The CDR3 extends over 17 amino acids. DNA for the CDR3: TGTGCCAGCAGTTTAAAAATACTAGCGGGAGGGAGGAATGAGCAGTTCTTC. This sequence encodes CASSLKILAGGRNEQFF. Full variable domain (outside the CDR3, taken from reference TRBV28 and TRBJ2-1): DVKVTQSSRYLVKRTGEKVFLECVQDMDHENMFWYRQDPGLGLRLIYFSYDVKMKEKGDIPEGYSVSREKKERFSLILESASTNQTSMYLCASSLKILAGGRNEQFFGPGTRLTVL.

The rearrangement joins TRBV28 to TRBJ1-6; D is unresolved. This CDR3 is 11 amino acids long. Germline V CDR1 and CDR2: MDHEN, SYDVKM. V lost 3 bases, J lost 10 bases, and 4 bases lay in between. CDR3 sequence (DNA): TGTGCCAGCAGTTTCCGATCACCCCTCCACTTT. Protein product: CASSFRSPLHF.

The chain couples TRBV6-1 to TRBJ1-5, with D uncertain. The CDR3 consists of 13 residues. CDR1 MNHNS and CDR2 SASEGT come from the germline V gene. Trimming removed 6 bases from V and 5 bases from J, with 11 bases in between. The CDR3 DNA sequence: TGTGCCAGCAGAATTCAACTGGATCAGCCCCAGCATTTT. Protein sequence: CASRIQLDQPQHF.

This rearrangement joins TRBV28 to TRBJ1-2; TRBD1 might be the D (6 bases). The germline V gene has CDR1 MDHEN and CDR2 SYDVKM. CDR3 length equals 13 residues. Between the trimmed V and J ends, which lost 5 bases and 10 bases, there was a span of 17 bases. The CDR3 loop is CASSPFPGTTYTF. The CDR3, as DNA: TGTGCCAGCAGTCCCTTCCCCGGGACAACCTACACCTTC.

The gene calls are TRBV18 and TRBJ1-4, with no clear D. This CDR3 is built from 16 residues. Trimming cost V 3 bases and J 5 bases, with 16 bases left between them. Germline CDR1 reads KGHSH; CDR2 reads LQKENI. The CDR3 DNA reads as TGTGCCAGCTCACCCGGTTGGGGTATCTGGAATGAAAAACTGTTTTTT. Its translation: CASSPGWGIWNEKLFF.

This clone was detected only a few times. The chain employs TRBV25-1 and TRBJ1-2; TRBD1 is a possible D gene (5 bases). The CDR3 is 14 residues long. V dropped 6 bases and J dropped 6 bases, with 17 bases sitting between them. The germline V gene has CDR1 MGHDK and CDR2 SYGVNS. CDR3 amino acids: CASRGPGGLDGYTF. CDR3 in DNA: TGTGCCAGCAGGGGGCCGGGAGGACTCGATGGCTACACCTTC.

As regards this clone: This same CDR3 is encoded by further DNA sequences in the sample. The rearrangement uses TRBV18 and TRBJ2-2, with D hard to call. This CDR3 spans 13 amino acids. V gave up 6 bases and J gave up 5 bases, with 10 bases separating them. In germline, CDR1 is KGHSH, CDR2 LQKENI. The CDR3 loop is CASSPDRTGELFF. CDR3 nucleotide sequence: TGTGCCAGCTCCCCCGACCGAACCGGGGAGCTGTTTTTT.

CDR3 bases: TGTGCCAGCAGCTTATACTCCGCGGCCTGGTCCTACAATGAGCAGTTCTTC. Its protein product is CASSLYSAAWSYNEQFF. The V and J genes are TRBV11-2 and TRBJ2-1; D ambiguous. Germline assignment: CDR1 SGHAT and CDR2 FQNNGV. Trimming took off 2 bases at V and 1 base at J, with 15 bases between the two ends. The length of the CDR3 is 17 residues.

This chain connects TRBV6-5 to TRBJ1-1; D is ambiguous. The CDR3 spans 14 residues. From germline, CDR1 is MNHEY and CDR2 SVGAGI. V dropped 6 bases and J dropped 4 bases, with 15 bases sitting between them. CDR3: CASRRDLWTTEAFF. Written as DNA, the CDR3 is TGTGCCAGCAGAAGGGATCTCTGGACCACTGAAGCTTTCTTT.

The chain joins TRBV28 to TRBJ2-7, with 7 bases lining up with TRBD2. CDR3 length equals 16 residues. CDR1 is MDHEN, CDR2 SYDVKM, per germline. V was clipped by 10 bases and J by 3 bases; unmatched bases: 18. The CDR3 region has the DNA TGTGCCACCTCCGGCCCCGGGAGGCAGGGCCTCTACGAGCAGTACTTC. Amino acids: CATSGPGRQGLYEQYF.

V is TRBV28 and J is TRBJ2-3; D is uncertain. Per the germline V gene, CDR1 is MDHEN and CDR2 is SYDVKM. CDR3 length: 16 amino acids. V was pared by 3 bases and J by 2 bases, with 15 bases between. CDR3 region: CASSFQSGRNTDTQYF. The CDR3 DNA is TGTGCCAGCAGTTTTCAGTCCGGCAGGAACACAGATACGCAGTATTTT.

This chain uses TRBV13 with TRBJ2-7, with 7 bases that match TRBD2. Germline V lookup: CDR1 PRHDT, CDR2 FYEKMQ (reference sequence). The CDR3 totals 15 residues. The trim removed 2 bases at V and 4 bases at J, leaving 8 bases unmatched. CDR3 sequence reads: CASSLSRGDLYEQYF. CDR3 DNA: TGTGCCAGCAGCTTAAGTCGGGGGGATTTGTACGAGCAGTACTTC.

This chain joins TRBV29-1 and TRBJ2-1, with 7 bases aligning to TRBD1. Germline trimming cut 8 bases from V and 4 bases from J; bases unmatched to any gene: 5. From germline, CDR1 is SQVTM and CDR2 ANQGSEA. CDR3 size: 12 residues. In DNA form, the CDR3 reads TGCAGCTACAGGGGATCATACAATGAGCAGTTCTTC. It encodes CSYRGSYNEQFF.

This clone came up a few times. V is TRBV6-1 and J is TRBJ1-2; TRBD1 might be the D (6 bases). CDR1 and CDR2 from the germline V gene are MNHNS and SASEGT. The CDR3 contains 12 residues. V shed 6 bases and J shed 13 bases, with 18 bases lying between them. CDR3 nucleotide sequence: TGTGCCAGCAGCGCGGACAGCCCTATGGGCACCTTC. Protein: CASSADSPMGTF.

Comments on this clone: One end of the junction does not line up with germline, which may come from a read error. V usage is TRBV29-1 and J usage is TRBJ1-2; 9 bases fit TRBD1. The CDR3 contains 11 residues. Germline lookup yields CDR1 SQVTM and CDR2 ANQGSEA. CDR3 in amino acids: CSVSLPGQGDF. As DNA, the CDR3 is TGCAGCGTTAGCCTGCCGGGACAGGGCGACTTC.

In this sample, this clone turned up once. The CDR3 sequence: CASSQRRASGDYEQYF. The CDR3 bases are TGTGCCAGCAGCCAACGGAGAGCAAGCGGGGACTACGAGCAGTACTTC. V is TRBV4-2 and J is TRBJ2-7, with 7 bases matching TRBD2. The length of the CDR3 is 16 residues. Germline V gene sequence: CDR1 LGHNA, CDR2 YNFKEQ. V trimming: 2 bases; J trimming: 3 bases; junction bases outside the gene matches: 10.

This clone appeared once. CDR3 residues: CASSAGPGDYYGYTF. The CDR3 coding sequence is TGTGCCAGCAGCGCGGGACCAGGGGACTACTATGGCTACACCTTC. V usage is TRBV9 and J usage is TRBJ1-2, with D possibly matching TRBD1 (6 bases). Trimming removed 3 bases at V and 3 bases at J, with 15 bases between. CDR1 SGDLS and CDR2 YYNGEE come from the germline V gene. CDR3 length equals 15 residues. The variable domain in full, with the rest retrieved from reference TRBV9 and TRBJ1-2, is DSGVTQTPKHLITATGQRVTLRCSPRSGDLSVYWYQQSLDQGLQFLIQYYNGEERAKGNILERFSAQQFPDLHSELNLSSLELGDSALYFCASSAGPGDYYGYTFGSGTRLTVV.

This sequence joins TRBV28 and TRBJ2-5; D perhaps matches TRBD1 (5 bases). V was trimmed by 8 bases and J by 2 bases, leaving 12 bases between them. Germline assignment: CDR1 MDHEN and CDR2 SYDVKM. The CDR3 contains 13 residues. In DNA, the CDR3 is TGTGCCAGCGTCCAGGGCGGACAAGAGACCCAGTACTTC. Amino acid sequence: CASVQGGQETQYF. The full variable domain, in which reference TRBV28 and TRBJ2-5 provide the parts outside the CDR3, is DVKVTQSSRYLVKRTGEKVFLECVQDMDHENMFWYRQDPGLGLRLIYFSYDVKMKEKGDIPEGYSVSREKKERFSLILESASTNQTSMYLCASVQGGQETQYFGPGTRLLVL.